This TCR beta chain was found in a study of shared clonotypes between healthy human individuals (dated by TCRdb to 2020 to 2021). Context from the whole study: The cohort comprised two women and three men aged 18 to 49 years. For each donor, CD4 naive and CD4 memory were each given three plates, CD8 naive was given two plates, and CD8 memory was given one plate. To estimate repertoire size and how much clonotype sharing occurs between individuals, the study deeply sequenced the blood TCR repertoires of about five healthy adults. Leukapheresis yielded between about 0.94 and 8.9 billion PBMCs per donor. Libraries were prepared and TCR repertoires were sequenced by different laboratories using diverse techniques, in order to increase sequencing depth and limit assay-specific biases. Broad study findings and their caveats: Even with the large sequencing depth, rarefaction of the sorted-subset datasets indicated that sequencing was incomplete. Larger estimated clonotype richness was generally found for naive subsets than for memory subsets. Pairwise subsampling led to the expectation that sequencing depth would affect the degree of clonotype sharing among donors. Sampling was limited to blood, and TCR repertoires in tissue likely differ from TCR repertoires in blood. Because the study included a small number of donors, the genetic and exposure-history diversity represented was limited. Across four donors, roughly 5.4% of naive CD4, approximately 3.5% of naive CD8, under 2.5% of memory CD4, and 0.4% of memory CD8 clonotypes were shared. Clonotypes shared by all four sorted-subset donors showed higher generation probabilities than non-shared clonotypes.

CD8 naive samples consisted of CD45RO-negative cells that were positively selected for CCR7, yielding a CD45RA+CCR7+ population without TemRA cells. Donors were healthy HIV-negative adults with no recently reported acute infections or vaccinations. Every donor was a Caucasian adult living in Nashville, Tennessee, USA. Blood was obtained by leukapheresis, after which PBMCs were separated by Ficoll-Histopaque density gradient centrifugation and cryopreserved in liquid nitrogen vapor phase. Analytical flow cytometry was used to check the purity and quantity of every magnetically sorted T cell population. Genomic DNA was isolated from every sorted fraction and measured by UV absorbance on a Nanodrop 2000c. In the germline V gene, CDR1 corresponds to SGHDN and CDR2 to FVKESK. The CDR3 has 13 amino acids, counting the end cysteine and phenylalanine. The read is trimmed to its CDR3 DNA, 39 bases read in frame from base 1. V and J are truncated by 1 base and 4 bases respectively, leaving an intervening sequence of 7 bases.

Details on this clone: This receptor's antigen is unknown. Base qualities are not at hand, and no much larger clone is one base apart.

TCR CDR3 regions were amplified from genomic DNA by multiplex PCR using the deep immunoSEQ assay. Extracted genomic DNA from each cell subset was spread evenly across all wells of several immunoSEQ 96-well plates, with each plate serving as a replicate. For sorted subsets, each replicate PCR was loaded with roughly 0.2 ug genomic DNA, equivalent to 25,000 to 30,000 T cell genomes. Purified libraries were quantified with a Qubit 3.0 fluorometer, sized on a Bioanalyzer 2100, and re-quantified with the KAPA Library Quantification kit. A separate single-read 150-cycle Illumina NextSeq 550 flow cell was used to sequence each immunoSEQ 96-well plate. Per the authors' processing: Because only junctional sequences without quality scores were contained in the immunoSEQ output, filtering matching that applied to full-length reads could not be performed. Sequences were annotated with PyIR, a Python wrapper for IgBLAST v1.9, and V/J genes and CDR3 were assigned using IMGT germline references. Reads were filtered out if the reads had weak V/J assignments (E-value above 1e-6), no CDR3, stop codons, out-of-frame junctions, or ambiguous translated residues. V3J clonotypes were defined by identical inferred V gene, J gene, and CDR3 amino acid sequence. The percentage overlap between two repertoires was calculated by dividing the number of shared unique clonotypes by the size of the smaller repertoire. RTK rarefaction, the Chao1 estimator, and Recon v2.1 estimates of unobserved clonotypes were used to assess repertoire richness. Generation probabilities were computed with OLGA for all TCRbeta clonotypes obtained by the gDNA method from several donors. As stored in TCRdb, this immuneACCESS dataset retains in-frame rearrangements with V and J assigned. A fraction of the clones does not appear; measured against another copy, unresolved V genes explain less than half of the discrepancy, and the remainder lacks a known reason. V and J calls and clone size are those listed in that table; D and trimming were worked out from the DNA. The sample profile shows about 2,100,000 clones; under 95% of them were found once. 1.7% of the sample is held by the ten biggest clonotypes.

The chain was built from TRBV14 and TRBJ1-2, with TRBD1 as a weak D call on 5 bases. The TCR was taken from a man aged 18 to 30 in good health. Some clones in this sample may be carry-over from other donors' samples. Source material: naive CD8+ T cells from PBMCs. The sample's cell subset or site label is to be understood as: CD45RA+CCR7+. CDR3 protein: CASSQVTGYGYTF. The nucleotide sequence reads TGTGCCAGCAGCCAAGTAACAGGCTATGGCTACACCTTC.